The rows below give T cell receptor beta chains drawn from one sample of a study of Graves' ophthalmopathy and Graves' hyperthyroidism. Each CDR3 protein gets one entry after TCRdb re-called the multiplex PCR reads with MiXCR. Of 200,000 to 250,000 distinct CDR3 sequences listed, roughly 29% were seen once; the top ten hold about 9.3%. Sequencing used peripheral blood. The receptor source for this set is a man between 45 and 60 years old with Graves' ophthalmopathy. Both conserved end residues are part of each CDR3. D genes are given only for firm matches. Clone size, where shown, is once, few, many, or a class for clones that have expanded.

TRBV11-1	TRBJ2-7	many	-	TGTGCCAGCAGCTCAGCGGTTGCGGGGCGGGTCTACGAGCAGTACTTC	CASSSAVAGRVYEQYF
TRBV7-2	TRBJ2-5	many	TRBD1	TGTGCCAGCAGCTTAGCGCCGACAGGGTTTACCCCCCAAGAGACCCAGTACTTC	CASSLAPTGFTPQETQYF
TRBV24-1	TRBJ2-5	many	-	TGTGCCACCAGTGATTTGCAAGAGACCCAGTACTTC	CATSDLQETQYF
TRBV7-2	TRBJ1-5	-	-	TGTGCCAGCAGCTCACTTCCGGAGGGCAATCAGCCCCAGCATTTT	CASSSLPEGNQPQHF
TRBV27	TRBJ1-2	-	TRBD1	TGTGCCAGCAGCGTCGACAGGGGCGACTATGGCTACACCTTC	CASSVDRGDYGYTF
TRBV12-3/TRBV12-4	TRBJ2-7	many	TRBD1	TGTGCCAGCAGTCACGTATGGACAGGGGGCGGCGAGCAGTACTTC	CASSHVWTGGGEQYF
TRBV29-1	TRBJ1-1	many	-	TGCAGCGTTGAACAGAGCACGAACACTGAAGCTTTCTTT	CSVEQSTNTEAFF
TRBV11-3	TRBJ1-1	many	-	TGTGCCAGCACCATAAACCCAGGGGACACTGAAGCTTTCTTT	CASTINPGDTEAFF
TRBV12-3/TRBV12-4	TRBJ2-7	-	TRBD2	TGTGCCAGCAGCCGGGCGGGCGGGGGGCACTCCTACGAGCAGTACTTC	CASSRAGGGHSYEQYF
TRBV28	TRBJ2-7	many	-	TGTGCCAGCAGGCTAGAGGGGGGGGTGTCTTACGAGCAGTACTTC	CASRLEGGVSYEQYF
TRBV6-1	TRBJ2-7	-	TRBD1	TGTGCCACCTATCCCTTTACAGGGGGTTTCGAGCAGTACTTC	CATYPFTGGFEQYF
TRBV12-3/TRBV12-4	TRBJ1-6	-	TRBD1	TGTGCCAGCAGTTTACAGGGGGCGGATTCACCCCTCCACTTT	CASSLQGADSPLHF
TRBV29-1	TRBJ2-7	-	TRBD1	TGCAGCGTGTTGACGGGACAGAACTCCTACGAGCAGTACTTC	CSVLTGQNSYEQYF
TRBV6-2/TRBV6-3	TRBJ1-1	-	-	TGTGCCAGCAAAAAGGGAAGGACTGAAGCTTTCTTT	CASKKGRTEAFF
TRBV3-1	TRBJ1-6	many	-	TGTGCCAGCAGCCAGGCCGGGTTCTCAAGCTCCTATAATTCACCCCTCCACTTT	CASSQAGFSSSYNSPLHF
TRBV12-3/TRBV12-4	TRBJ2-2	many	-	TGTGCCAGCACCCCGGGACTCCCACCGGCCGGGGAGCTGTTTTTT	CASTPGLPPAGELFF
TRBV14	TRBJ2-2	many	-	TGTGCCAGCAGCGAACAGGGCGCGAACACCGGGGAGCTGTTTTTT	CASSEQGANTGELFF
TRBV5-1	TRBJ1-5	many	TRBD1	TGCGCCAGCAGCTTGGATGGCAGGGGGCAAAATCAGCCCCAGCATTTT	CASSLDGRGQNQPQHF
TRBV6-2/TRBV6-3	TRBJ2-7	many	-	TGTGCCAGCAGTTACGCAGGGAGCTCCTACGAGCAGTACTTC	CASSYAGSSYEQYF
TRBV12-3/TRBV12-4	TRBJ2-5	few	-	TGTGCCAGCAGTTTTAGGGGGAGGGGAGAGACCCAGTACTTC	CASSFRGRGETQYF
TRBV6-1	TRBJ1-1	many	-	TGTGCCAGCAGGGAACTCATGAAAGGCACTGAAGCTTTCTTT	CASRELMKGTEAFF
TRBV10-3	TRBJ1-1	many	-	TGTGCCATCAGGGTATCAGGCAAAATGAACACTGAAGCTTTCTTT	CAIRVSGKMNTEAFF